The 10 T cell receptor beta chains below all came from one sample that was sequenced in a study of T cell repertoires in cytomegalovirus infection (dated by TCRdb to about 2019). The sequencer listed for this sample is Illumina HiSeq 1500. TCRdb reran the public reads through fastp at Q25 and MiXCR, keeping productive beta chains. CDR3 protein duplicates are merged, each entry listing the most common genes and DNA. The sample data list just under 300,000 distinct CDR3 sequences, and about 8.8% of these were observed just once. The ten biggest clones cover more than 2.5% of the sample. The sequenced sample was PBMCs. The receptor source for this set is a human donor in good health (CMV status not recorded). Some clones in this sample may be carry-over from other donors' samples.

The chain joins TRBV29-1 to TRBJ2-2; the D call may be TRBD1 or TRBD2 (5 bases each). Between the trimmed V and J ends, which lost 1 base and 2 bases, there was a span of 11 bases. Germline assignment: CDR1 SQVTM and CDR2 ANQGSEA. This CDR3 region has 15 residues. For the CDR3, the DNA is TGCAGCGTTGAAGGTGGGGGATATAACACCGGGGAGCTGTTTTTT. Translating it yields CSVEGGGYNTGELFF.

This clonotype was detected many times. The rearrangement uses TRBV27 and TRBJ2-5; 8 bases are shared with TRBD1. The germline V gene encodes CDR1 MNHEY and CDR2 SMNVEV (reference sequence). The CDR3 spans 15 residues. Trimming removed 6 bases from V and 0 bases from J; junction bases left unmatched: 6. DNA of the CDR3: TGTGCCAGCAGGCCAAGACAGGGGAACCAAGAGACCCAGTACTTC. It yields the protein CASRPRQGNQETQYF.

The chain combines TRBV11-2 with TRBJ1-5; D might be TRBD1 (5 bases). The CDR3 has 14 amino acids. Germline assignment: CDR1 SGHAT and CDR2 FQNNGV. V was clipped by 5 bases and J by 5 bases, with 13 bases between them. CDR3 in DNA: TGTGCCAGCAGCCCCGGGCAGGGCCATCAGCCCCAGCATTTT. This gives the protein CASSPGQGHQPQHF.

The J gene is TRBJ1-1, the V gene TRBV29-1; TRBD1 matches 9 bases. V lost 5 bases and J lost 4; bases outside the gene matches: 8. The length of the CDR3 is 14 residues. In germline, CDR1 is SQVTM, CDR2 ANQGSEA. CDR3 in DNA: TGCAGCGTTCACACAGGGGGCCAGCGCACTGAAGCTTTCTTT. This sequence encodes CSVHTGGQRTEAFF.

This clonotype was found many times. The gene calls are TRBV7-2 and TRBJ1-6; D is possibly TRBD1 (5 bases). The CDR3 runs 15 residues. Germline values: CDR1 SGHTA, CDR2 FQGNSA. V lost 5 bases, J lost 4 bases, and 12 bases lay in between. Written as DNA, the CDR3 is TGTGCCAGCAGCACCCGGGACGGGTATAATTCACCCCTCCACTTT. This gives the protein CASSTRDGYNSPLHF.

Only a few counts were recorded for this clonotype. This rearrangement joins TRBV4-1 to TRBJ1-3; D perhaps matches TRBD1 (6 bases). V was pared by 1 base and J by 4 bases, with 20 bases between. Per germline, CDR1 MGHRA and CDR2 YSYEKL. The CDR3 consists of 18 residues. CDR3 nucleotide sequence: TGCGCCAGCAGCCAAGTTCTGTCAGGGGACCTAAGAGGAAACACCATATATTTT. Encoded protein: CASSQVLSGDLRGNTIYF.

This clonotype was counted at least ten times. This sequence joins TRBV20-1 and TRBJ2-7; D not certain. Germline-derived CDR1 and CDR2 are DFQATT and SNEGSKA (reference sequence). There are 12 residues in the CDR3. V lost 4 bases, J lost 6 bases, and 13 bases lay in between. CDR3 loop: CSATEQVGEQYV. CDR3 nucleotide sequence: TGCAGTGCTACGGAGCAGGTCGGCGAGCAGTACGTC.

This clonotype was seen at least ten times. The rearrangement links TRBV28 to TRBJ2-3; 8 bases fit TRBD1. Germline V CDR1 and CDR2: MDHEN, SYDVKM. CDR3 length: 15 residues. V dropped 7 bases and J dropped 2; count of bases not matched to a gene: 8. CDR3 in amino acids: CASNIGQGVTDTQYF. Here the CDR3 DNA reads TGTGCCAGCAATATAGGACAGGGCGTCACAGATACGCAGTATTTT.

This clonotype was observed a handful of times. This chain uses TRBV12-3 or TRBV12-4 with TRBJ1-3, with unresolved D. The ends were cut back, 6 bases at V and 0 bases at J, with 12 bases in the middle. The CDR3 consists of 15 residues. CDR3 bases: TGTGCCAGCAGACGGTCGGGCGGCTCTGGAAACACCATATATTTT. Translating it yields CASRRSGGSGNTIYF.

This clonotype turned up a few times. The chain combines TRBV20-1 with TRBJ2-6; 7 bases agree with TRBD1. This CDR3 is built from 16 residues. The ends lost 1 base at V and 0 bases at J; junction bases unmatched: 3. Germline V gives CDR1 DFQATT, CDR2 SNEGSKA (reference sequence). CDR3 DNA: TGCAGTGCTAGAGCACCAGGGGGCTCTGGGGCCAACGTCCTGACTTTC. Translated, it gives CSARAPGGSGANVLTF.